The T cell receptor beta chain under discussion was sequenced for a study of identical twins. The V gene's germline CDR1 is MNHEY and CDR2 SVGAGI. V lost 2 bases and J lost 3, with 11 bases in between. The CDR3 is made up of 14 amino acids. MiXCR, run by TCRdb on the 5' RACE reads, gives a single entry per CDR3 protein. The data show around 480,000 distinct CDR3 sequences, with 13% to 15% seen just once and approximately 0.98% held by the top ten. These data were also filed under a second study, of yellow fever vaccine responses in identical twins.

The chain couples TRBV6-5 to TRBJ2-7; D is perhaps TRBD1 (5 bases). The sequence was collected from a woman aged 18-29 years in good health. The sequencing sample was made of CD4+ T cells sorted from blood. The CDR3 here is CASSYQGSGYEQYF. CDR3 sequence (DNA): TGTGCCAGCAGTTACCAGGGCAGTGGCTACGAGCAGTACTTC.